These T cell receptor beta chains were read from a single sample in a study of Graves' ophthalmopathy and Graves' hyperthyroidism. TCRdb reprocessed the multiplex PCR reads via MiXCR and lists one record per CDR3 protein. This sample has around 600,000 distinct CDR3 sequences; more than 40% occur once, and the top ten carry more than 2.5%. The sample taken for sequencing was peripheral blood. Receptors were obtained from an adult man with Graves' ophthalmopathy. CDR3s include the opening cysteine and the closing phenylalanine or tryptophan. Fields, in order: J gene, clone size, CDR3 length, D gene, V gene, CDR3 protein, CDR3 DNA. D genes are given only for firm matches. Some rows mark clone size as missing; the rest say once, few, many or name a class of expanded clone.

TRBJ2-6	-	15	-	TRBV10-3	CAIRAGVAGANVLTF	TGTGCCATCCGGGCAGGGGTCGCTGGGGCCAACGTCCTGACTTTC
TRBJ1-2	many	12	-	TRBV19	CASSIDPSGYTF	TGTGCCAGTAGTATAGATCCGTCTGGCTACACCTTC
TRBJ1-1	-	15	-	TRBV5-1	CASSLSQMMNTEAFF	TGCGCCAGCAGCTTATCACAAATGATGAACACTGAAGCTTTCTTT
TRBJ2-7	many	11	-	TRBV24-1	CATSDPYEQYF	TGTGCCACCAGTGATCCCTACGAGCAGTACTTC
TRBJ2-7	-	13	TRBD2	TRBV19	CASSIDGRYEQYF	TGTGCCAGTAGTATTGACGGGAGGTACGAGCAGTACTTC
TRBJ1-1	-	14	-	TRBV12-5	CASGLVGTNTEAFF	TGTGCTAGTGGTTTGGTCGGGACGAACACTGAAGCTTTCTTT
TRBJ2-2	-	16	-	TRBV11-2	CASSVGFTSTTGELFF	TGTGCCAGCAGCGTTGGATTCACTAGCACCACCGGGGAGCTGTTTTTT
TRBJ2-5	once	16	TRBD2	TRBV5-1	CASSTGGGSLQETQYF	TGCGCCAGCAGCACTGGGGGGGGGTCCTTACAAGAGACCCAGTACTTC
TRBJ1-5	-	14	-	TRBV15	CATTPMVSNQPQHF	TGTGCCACTACCCCCATGGTCAGCAATCAGCCCCAGCATTTT
TRBJ1-1	many	14	-	TRBV12-3/TRBV12-4	CASSLLQLNTEAFF	TGTGCCAGCAGTTTGCTCCAGTTGAACACTGAAGCTTTCTTT
TRBJ2-2	many	11	-	TRBV10-3	CAISESGELFF	TGTGCCATCAGTGAGTCCGGGGAGCTGTTTTTT
TRBJ2-5	many	15	-	TRBV4-1	CASSQDAGDKETQYF	TGCGCCAGCAGCCAAGATGCAGGAGACAAAGAGACCCAGTACTTC
TRBJ1-1	once	9	TRBD1	TRBV10-2	CARDREAFF	TGCGCCAGGGACAGGGAAGCTTTCTTT
TRBJ2-5	-	15	-	TRBV6-5	CASSQNGGAGETQYF	TGTGCCAGCAGTCAAAATGGGGGGGCTGGAGAGACCCAGTACTTC
TRBJ1-5	-	13	-	TRBV6-1	CASSPQRAETQHF	TGTGCCAGCAGCCCCCAGAGGGCAGAGACCCAGCATTTT
TRBJ1-2	many	13	-	TRBV19	CASSEGVGYGYTF	TGTGCCAGTAGTGAGGGGGTAGGCTATGGCTACACCTTC
TRBJ1-2	-	12	-	TRBV25-1	CASSDPLHGYTF	TGTGCCAGCAGTGACCCTCTCCATGGCTACACCTTC
TRBJ1-2	many	15	-	TRBV10-3	CAISEVFPVLSGYTF	TGTGCCATCAGTGAAGTTTTTCCCGTTTTGAGTGGCTACACCTTC
TRBJ2-3	once	16	TRBD2	TRBV12-3/TRBV12-4	CASSRGTSGGTDTQYF	TGTGCCAGCAGCCGAGGGACTAGCGGGGGAACAGATACGCAGTATTTT
TRBJ1-1	-	13	TRBD1	TRBV25-1	CAWRGQGDTEAFF	TGTGCCTGGAGGGGACAGGGGGACACTGAAGCTTTCTTT
TRBJ2-7	few	15	TRBD2	TRBV7-9	CASSPPGGLSYEQYF	TGTGCCAGCAGCCCTCCGGGGGGGCTCTCCTACGAGCAGTACTTC
TRBJ1-4	many	14	-	TRBV11-3	CASSLWSGDEKLFF	TGTGCCAGCAGCTTATGGTCCGGTGATGAAAAACTGTTTTTT
TRBJ2-6	many	14	-	TRBV20-1	CSARADSGANVLTF	TGCAGTGCCAGAGCGGATTCTGGGGCCAACGTCCTGACTTTC
TRBJ2-7	-	18	TRBD1	TRBV4-3	CASSQGAGRDRVSYEQYF	TGCGCCAGCAGCCAAGGCGCTGGTCGGGACAGGGTCTCCTACGAGCAGTACTTC
TRBJ2-6	-	10	-	TRBV2	CATRTNTEAF	TGTGCCACTCGGACGAACACTGAAGCTTTC
TRBJ1-2	once	13	-	TRBV5-6	CASLDTDNYGYTF	TGTGCCAGCCTAGACACGGATAACTATGGCTACACCTTC
TRBJ1-3	-	15	-	TRBV9	CASSVAGSSGNTIHF	TGTGCCAGCAGCGTAGCAGGCAGCTCTGGAAACACCATACATTTT
TRBJ2-7	few	17	-	TRBV19	CASSMRPGDGGSYEQYF	TGTGCCAGTAGTATGCGCCCTGGGGACGGCGGCTCCTACGAGCAGTACTTC
TRBJ2-5	-	16	TRBD2	TRBV11-3	CASNSGLAAAQETQYF	TGTGCCAGCAACTCGGGACTAGCGGCCGCCCAAGAGACCCAGTACTTC
TRBJ2-5	-	14	-	TRBV25-1	CAITDTRRQETQYF	TGTGCCATCACCGACACCAGGCGCCAAGAGACCCAATACTTC
TRBJ1-6	many	17	-	TRBV9	CASSGRGVTGYNSPLHF	TGTGCCAGCAGCGGACGAGGGGTGACGGGGTATAATTCACCCCTCCACTTT
TRBJ2-7	-	14	TRBD1	TRBV20-1	CSAQTGGPSYEQYF	TGCAGTGCGCAGACAGGGGGCCCTTCCTACGAGCAGTACTTC
TRBJ1-5	-	14	-	TRBV24-1	CATRTGQNNQPQHF	TGTGCCACCAGAACAGGACAGAATAATCAGCCCCAGCATTTT
TRBJ1-2	many	14	-	TRBV6-6	CASSSRAQRDGYTF	TGTGCCAGCAGTTCTCGGGCCCAAAGGGATGGCTACACCTTC
TRBJ2-5	-	15	TRBD1	TRBV29-1	CSVFTGAGDSGTQYF	TGCAGCGTGTTTACAGGGGCAGGGGATAGTGGGACCCAGTACTTC
TRBJ1-1	-	16	-	TRBV6-5	CASSYSVTGAGSEAFF	TGTGCCAGCAGTTACTCGGTCACCGGGGCAGGCTCTGAAGCTTTCTTT
TRBJ2-2	-	15	TRBD1	TRBV2	CASSQTTGGSGELFF	TGTGCCAGCAGCCAAACCACAGGGGGCTCCGGGGAGCTGTTTTTT
TRBJ1-2	few	12	-	TRBV12-3/TRBV12-4	CAPTLPNYGYTF	TGTGCCCCGACCCTACCCAACTATGGCTACACCTTC
TRBJ2-5	many	16	TRBD1	TRBV7-8	CASSLGRTGDLSDQYF	TGTGCCAGCAGCCTCGGAAGGACAGGGGATCTCTCGGACCAGTACTTC
TRBJ2-7	few	16	TRBD1	TRBV7-9	CASSPMGQGSSYEQYF	TGTGCCAGCTCACCGATGGGACAGGGTAGCTCCTACGAGCAGTACTTC
TRBJ2-2	-	16	TRBD1	TRBV25-1	CASARGGQGNTGELFF	TGTGCCAGCGCCCGGGGAGGACAGGGGAACACCGGGGAGCTGTTTTTT
TRBJ1-3	many	17	TRBD1	TRBV4-2	CASSHDRDSASGNTIYF	TGTGCCAGCAGCCATGACCGGGACAGTGCCTCTGGAAACACCATATATTTT